This entry features one TCR beta chain sequence. The CDR3 is 12 amino acids. Germline CDR1 reads MNHEY; CDR2 reads SMNVEV (reference sequence). These data belong to a study of T cells expressing NK-cell markers. One entry per CDR3 protein, without DNA, is what TCRdb gives after re-calling the 5' RACE reads. The sample table includes over 150,000 distinct CDR3 sequences. The chain employs TRBV27 and TRBJ2-2; absent DNA, TCRdb's TRBD2 call cannot be checked. Material for sequencing was blood T cells: a sorted CD56 or NKG2C T cell subset, CD4+ or CD8+ T cells, or bulk PBMC T cells (not recorded which). This receptor was obtained from a woman in her 50s in good health. This chain's CDR3 is CASSFGPAELFF.